This paragraph reports one T cell receptor (beta chain). The antigen it recognizes is unknown. Base quality data are lacking; no much larger clone is found one base away. The library came from the immunoSEQ multiplex PCR assay. What TCRdb holds here is the immuneACCESS table cut down to in-frame rearrangements. Part of the clones is not present; checked against another copy, under half of the missing clones reflect an unresolved V gene, and the others are unexplained. The sample table lists around 83,000 clones, over 80% of them with a count of one. The ten largest clones add up to under 0.6% of the sample. The V and J ends are trimmed by 4 bases and 2 bases, leaving 11 bases between them. Counted from cysteine to phenylalanine, this CDR3 has 14 amino acids. This entry keeps only the CDR3 DNA: 42 bases, framed from base 1. From a lookup of the germline V gene (reference sequence), CDR1 and CDR2 are SGHNT and YYREEE.

This entry is derived from a study of T cell changes during pregnancy in multiple sclerosis (dated by TCRdb to about 2019). Looking at the study overall: Changes in the T cell repertoire over the course of pregnancy were examined in this study in women with multiple sclerosis.

The TCR originated in a female donor with multiple sclerosis, enrolled in a pregnancy study. The rearrangement joined TRBV5-4 to TRBJ2-3, with no D gene named confidently. The sequencing used CD4+ T cells from peripheral blood mononuclear cells, collected in the second trimester of pregnancy. The CDR3 protein is CASSPYTHTDTQYF. The DNA sequence follows: TGTGCCAGCAGCCCATACACCCACACAGATACGCAGTATTTT.